This T cell receptor (beta chain) emerged from a study of blood T cell repertoires in COVID-19. CDR3 length equals 17 residues. V shed 6 bases and J 5 bases; nucleotides not matched to a gene: 16. Germline CDR1 KGHSH, CDR2 LQKENI. Assay: immunoSEQ multiplex PCR; the TCRdb copy retains only in-frame clones and omits some. The repertoire holds 200,000 or so clones, with roughly nine tenths as singletons. The J gene is TRBJ1-5, the V gene TRBV18; 7 bases map to TRBD1. Material: PBMCs or T cells enriched from blood (not recorded which). This TCR was recovered from a woman aged 40 to 49 with acute COVID-19. The chain's CDR3 is CASSPTGQAILYQPQHF. The CDR3 region has the DNA TGTGCCAGCTCGCCAACTGGACAGGCGATCCTCTATCAGCCCCAGCATTTT.